This is a list of T cell receptor beta chains from one sample in a study of T-cell reconstitution after alpha-beta-depleted transplantation in children. TCRdb passed the PCR reads through MiXCR, listing each CDR3 protein once. The sample yields fewer than 550,000 distinct CDR3 sequences, over 9.5% seen once. The material was PBMCs, mostly from graft donor cells, obtained 180 days after TCRalphabeta/CD19-depleted stem cell transplant. The receptors here all came from a female patient aged 2 to 10 who had a stem cell transplant for aplastic anemia, so the T cells may come from the graft donor. Each CDR3 is given with its conserved first and last residue. The order of the fields is CDR3 protein, CDR3 DNA, D gene, J gene, clone size, V gene. D genes are given only for firm matches. The size entry is marked missing in some rows and otherwise reads once, few, many or a size class.

CDR3: CASSLQQGLYNEQFF; DNA: TGTGCCAGCAGTTTGCAACAGGGGTTGTACAATGAGCAGTTCTTC; D: TRBD1; J: TRBJ2-1; size: many; V: TRBV12-3/TRBV12-4
CDR3: CSEVTGTGYTF; DNA: TGCAGCGAAGTCACAGGGACTGGCTACACCTTC; D: NA; J: TRBJ1-2; size: many; V: TRBV29-1
CDR3: CAIPTGLNETQYF; DNA: TGTGCCATCCCCACAGGGCTAAACGAGACCCAGTACTTC; D: NA; J: TRBJ2-5; size: few; V: TRBV10-3
CDR3: CASSPTRSDTQYF; DNA: TGTGCCAGCAGCCCTACTAGATCAGATACGCAGTATTTT; D: NA; J: TRBJ2-3; size: few; V: TRBV7-2
CDR3: CASSFPSGNTDTQYF; DNA: TGTGCCAGCAGCTTTCCGAGCGGGAACACAGATACGCAGTATTTT; D: TRBD2; J: TRBJ2-3; size: NA; V: TRBV7-8
CDR3: CASSWGSNSPLHF; DNA: TGTGCCAGCAGCTGGGGGTCCAATTCACCCCTCCACTTT; D: NA; J: TRBJ1-6; size: many; V: TRBV28
CDR3: CASTFSSGSWAGELFF; DNA: TGTGCCAGCACCTTCTCTAGCGGGAGTTGGGCCGGGGAGCTGTTTTTT; D: TRBD2; J: TRBJ2-2; size: NA; V: TRBV12-3/TRBV12-4
CDR3: CATSERLANEQFF; DNA: TGTGCCACCAGTGAGCGCCTTGCCAATGAGCAGTTCTTC; D: NA; J: TRBJ2-1; size: few; V: TRBV24-1
CDR3: CSVSTTRDGSYEQYF; DNA: TGCAGCGTGTCTACAACTCGGGACGGCTCCTACGAGCAGTACTTC; D: NA; J: TRBJ2-7; size: NA; V: TRBV29-1
CDR3: CASSPRLKTGSYNEQFF; DNA: TGTGCCAGCAGCCCTCGACTGAAAACTGGCTCCTACAATGAGCAGTTCTTC; D: NA; J: TRBJ2-1; size: NA; V: TRBV5-5
CDR3: CASSTGPQPQHF; DNA: TGTGCCAGCAGCACGGGGCCTCAGCCCCAGCATTTT; D: NA; J: TRBJ1-5; size: NA; V: TRBV28
CDR3: CASSSGTGGEDTQYF; DNA: TGTGCCAGCAGTTCCGGGACAGGGGGCGAAGATACGCAGTATTTT; D: TRBD1; J: TRBJ2-3; size: NA; V: TRBV28
CDR3: CASSSTGLVYEQYF; DNA: TGTGCCAGCAGCTCGACGGGACTAGTCTACGAGCAGTACTTC; D: TRBD2; J: TRBJ2-7; size: few; V: TRBV7-9
CDR3: CASSPTISNQPQHF; DNA: TGTGCCAGCAGCCCAACGATTAGCAATCAGCCCCAGCATTTT; D: NA; J: TRBJ1-5; size: many; V: TRBV6-5
CDR3: CSVEGTGRTQYF; DNA: TGCAGCGTTGAGGGGACAGGACGGACCCAGTACTTC; D: TRBD1; J: TRBJ2-5; size: few; V: TRBV29-1
CDR3: CSATGTGRVGNQPQHF; DNA: TGCAGTGCCACCGGGACAGGGAGGGTGGGCAATCAGCCCCAGCATTTT; D: TRBD1; J: TRBJ1-5; size: NA; V: TRBV20-1
CDR3: CSAKGPLWIQYF; DNA: TGCAGTGCTAAGGGACCGCTTTGGATTCAGTACTTC; D: NA; J: TRBJ2-4; size: few; V: TRBV20-1
CDR3: CATSRDIEDTQYF; DNA: TGTGCCACCAGCAGAGATATTGAGGATACGCAGTATTTT; D: NA; J: TRBJ2-3; size: many; V: TRBV15
CDR3: CASSQGHHSNQPQHF; DNA: TGTGCCAGCAGCCAAGGACACCATAGCAATCAGCCCCAGCATTTT; D: NA; J: TRBJ1-5; size: many; V: TRBV3-1
CDR3: CASIKKAFF; DNA: TGCGCCAGCATAAAGAAAGCTTTCTTT; D: NA; J: TRBJ1-1; size: many; V: TRBV5-1
CDR3: CASSTKGFGRGQETQYF; DNA: TGTGCCAGCAGCACCAAGGGATTCGGGAGGGGACAAGAGACCCAGTACTTC; D: TRBD2; J: TRBJ2-5; size: NA; V: TRBV5-5
CDR3: CASSHSSIPLYYEQYF; DNA: TGTGCCAGCAGCCATTCTTCCATCCCCCTCTACTACGAGCAGTACTTC; D: NA; J: TRBJ2-7; size: few; V: TRBV4-2
CDR3: CASSSYGTSFSQYQETQYF; DNA: TGTGCCAGCAGCTCTTACGGGACTTCTTTTTCTCAGTACCAAGAGACCCAGTACTTC; D: NA; J: TRBJ2-5; size: NA; V: TRBV11-1
CDR3: CASSLSPENTGELFF; DNA: TGTGCCAGCAGTTTATCTCCAGAGAACACCGGGGAGCTGTTTTTT; D: NA; J: TRBJ2-2; size: few; V: TRBV12-3/TRBV12-4
CDR3: CASSPGQAAGELFF; DNA: TGCGCCAGCAGCCCCGGACAGGCGGCCGGGGAGCTGTTTTTT; D: TRBD1; J: TRBJ2-2; size: many; V: TRBV5-1
CDR3: CASSLGRRETEAFF; DNA: TGTGCCAGCAGCTTGGGGCGGAGGGAGACTGAAGCTTTCTTT; D: NA; J: TRBJ1-1; size: NA; V: TRBV5-6
CDR3: CASSSRGSTNNEQFF; DNA: TGCGCCAGCAGCTCCCGCGGGAGTACCAACAATGAGCAGTTCTTC; D: TRBD2; J: TRBJ2-1; size: many; V: TRBV5-1
CDR3: CASSYMPETQYF; DNA: TGTGCCAGCAGTTATATGCCCGAGACCCAGTACTTC; D: NA; J: TRBJ2-5; size: few; V: TRBV6-2/TRBV6-3
CDR3: CASGDRAHEQFF; DNA: TGCGCCAGTGGAGACAGGGCGCATGAGCAGTTCTTC; D: TRBD1; J: TRBJ2-1; size: NA; V: TRBV4-3
CDR3: CASSLAEWRFRWTEAFF; DNA: TGTGCCAGCAGCTTAGCCGAGTGGAGGTTTAGGTGGACTGAAGCTTTCTTT; D: NA; J: TRBJ1-1; size: few; V: TRBV7-9
CDR3: CASSVDGTQTGELFF; DNA: TGTGCCAGCAGCGTAGATGGGACACAAACCGGGGAGCTGTTTTTT; D: NA; J: TRBJ2-2; size: NA; V: TRBV9
CDR3: CASGYSETGIHEQYF; DNA: TGTGCCAGCGGTTACTCCGAGACAGGGATCCACGAGCAGTACTTC; D: TRBD1; J: TRBJ2-7; size: NA; V: TRBV6-2/TRBV6-3
CDR3: CASSQGGVAFF; DNA: TGTGCCAGCAGCCAGGGCGGGGTAGCTTTCTTT; D: NA; J: TRBJ1-1; size: few; V: TRBV9
CDR3: CASRHSGTGSHEQYF; DNA: TGTGCCAGCAGGCACTCCGGGACAGGGAGCCACGAGCAGTACTTC; D: TRBD1; J: TRBJ2-7; size: few; V: TRBV28
CDR3: CASSLAGIGYTF; DNA: TGTGCCAGCAGTTTGGCGGGCATAGGCTACACCTTC; D: NA; J: TRBJ1-2; size: few; V: TRBV27
CDR3: CSARGPGQGFLGGYTF; DNA: TGCAGTGCTAGAGGTCCGGGACAGGGCTTTCTCGGTGGCTACACCTTC; D: TRBD1; J: TRBJ1-2; size: NA; V: TRBV20-1
CDR3: CAIRGTSGTSYEQFF; DNA: TGTGCCATCAGGGGGACTAGCGGGACCAGCTATGAGCAGTTCTTC; D: TRBD2; J: TRBJ2-1; size: many; V: TRBV10-3
CDR3: CASSVTPTGLAGVITGELFF; DNA: TGTGCCAGCAGCGTAACCCCAACCGGACTAGCGGGAGTTATCACCGGGGAGCTGTTTTTT; D: TRBD2; J: TRBJ2-2; size: few; V: TRBV9
CDR3: CASSLDVSGGVYNEQFF; DNA: TGTGCCAGCAGTTTAGACGTTTCAGGGGGCGTCTACAATGAGCAGTTCTTC; D: TRBD1; J: TRBJ2-1; size: NA; V: TRBV12-3/TRBV12-4
CDR3: CASSLELGLAGHKSRYNEQFF; DNA: TGTGCCAGCAGTTTAGAATTGGGACTAGCGGGTCATAAAAGTAGGTACAATGAGCAGTTCTTC; D: TRBD2; J: TRBJ2-1; size: few; V: TRBV12-3/TRBV12-4
CDR3: CASSSSVTQYF; DNA: TGTGCCAGCAGCTCCAGCGTGACCCAGTACTTC; D: NA; J: TRBJ2-5; size: NA; V: TRBV11-2
CDR3: CAISDGFEQFF; DNA: TGTGCCATCAGTGATGGATTTGAGCAGTTCTTC; D: NA; J: TRBJ2-1; size: few; V: TRBV10-3
CDR3: CASSPGTGSRGF; DNA: TGTGCCAGCAGTCCGGGAACAGGGAGTAGGGGTTTC; D: NA; J: TRBJ2-5; size: many; V: TRBV12-3/TRBV12-4
CDR3: CASSSGTGGMNTEAFF; DNA: TGCGCCAGCAGCTCCGGGACAGGGGGCATGAACACTGAAGCTTTCTTT; D: TRBD1; J: TRBJ1-1; size: many; V: TRBV5-1
CDR3: CASSAAGGRKQPQHF; DNA: TGTGCCAGCAGTGCGGCGGGGGGCCGGAAACAGCCCCAGCATTTT; D: NA; J: TRBJ1-5; size: many; V: TRBV12-3/TRBV12-4
CDR3: CASSLGRTGGQPQHF; DNA: TGTGCCAGCAGCTTAGGGCGCACAGGGGGCCAGCCCCAGCATTTT; D: TRBD1; J: TRBJ1-5; size: few; V: TRBV7-2
CDR3: CASSSKGNQPQHF; DNA: TGTGCCAGCAGCTCGAAAGGCAATCAGCCCCAGCATTTT; D: NA; J: TRBJ1-5; size: NA; V: TRBV3-1
CDR3: CASSLEGRRGTGELFF; DNA: TGTGCCAGCAGCTTAGAGGGCCGGAGAGGTACCGGGGAGCTGTTTTTT; D: NA; J: TRBJ2-2; size: NA; V: TRBV7-2
CDR3: CASSQLGEAGELFF; DNA: TGTGCCAGCAGCCAATTAGGGGAGGCCGGGGAGCTGTTTTTT; D: NA; J: TRBJ2-2; size: few; V: TRBV3-1
CDR3: CASSQERPSGSLNEQFF; DNA: TGCGCCAGCAGCCAAGAACGGCCTAGCGGGAGTCTGAATGAGCAGTTCTTC; D: TRBD2; J: TRBJ2-1; size: few; V: TRBV4-3
CDR3: CASSHGQGQTEAFF; DNA: TGTGCCAGCAGCCACGGACAGGGGCAAACTGAAGCTTTCTTT; D: TRBD1; J: TRBJ1-1; size: NA; V: TRBV16
CDR3: CSARAVSSYEQYF; DNA: TGCAGTGCGAGAGCCGTTAGCTCCTACGAGCAGTACTTC; D: NA; J: TRBJ2-7; size: few; V: TRBV20-1
CDR3: CASSTGRLIKAKNIQYF; DNA: TGTGCCAGCAGTACGGGCCGCTTAATTAAGGCCAAAAACATTCAGTACTTC; D: NA; J: TRBJ2-4; size: NA; V: TRBV6-1
CDR3: CSANPPIGPQHF; DNA: TGCAGTGCTAACCCTCCAATTGGGCCCCAGCATTTT; D: NA; J: TRBJ1-5; size: few; V: TRBV20-1
CDR3: CSVDEGLRQETQYF; DNA: TGCAGCGTTGATGAAGGACTTCGTCAAGAGACCCAGTACTTC; D: NA; J: TRBJ2-5; size: many; V: TRBV29-1
CDR3: CASSHYPPSGNTIYF; DNA: TGTGCCAGCAGTCATTACCCGCCCTCTGGAAACACCATATATTTT; D: NA; J: TRBJ1-3; size: NA; V: TRBV28
CDR3: CASSPSATGGYGYTF; DNA: TGTGCCAGCTCACCCTCCGCGACAGGGGGATATGGCTACACCTTC; D: TRBD1; J: TRBJ1-2; size: NA; V: TRBV18
CDR3: CASSQSGLAGGPGAGELFF; DNA: TGTGCCAGCAGCCAATCAGGACTAGCGGGAGGGCCTGGAGCCGGGGAGCTGTTTTTT; D: TRBD2; J: TRBJ2-2; size: NA; V: TRBV14
CDR3: CSAIRSTDTQYF; DNA: TGCAGTGCTATCCGCAGCACAGATACGCAGTATTTT; D: NA; J: TRBJ2-3; size: NA; V: TRBV20-1
CDR3: CSAREWGTPLYNEQFF; DNA: TGCAGTGCTAGAGAGTGGGGGACTCCTCTTTACAATGAGCAGTTCTTC; D: NA; J: TRBJ2-1; size: few; V: TRBV20-1